This T cell receptor beta chain stems from a study of beta chain features in type 1 diabetes. V gave up 6 bases and J gave up 3 bases; unmatched junction bases: 15. There are 18 residues in the CDR3. The single heparinised draw taken from each donor contained about 120 mL of blood on average. Study-level points and caveats: TCRB CDR3s from Type 1 diabetes patients were moderately but significantly shorter in all four CD4+ subsets.

What was sequenced were expressed TCRB transcripts, since all of the isolated RNA had been reverse transcribed. Measured with immunoSEQ multiplex PCR; TCRdb has only the in-frame clones, and not every one. The table lists approximately 57,000 clones, 52% of them singletons. Comments on this clone: Its antigen is not known.

This receptor was taken from a woman aged 40 to 50 with type 1 diabetes. The gene calls are TRBV6-7 and TRBJ1-5, with 9 bases aligning to TRBD1. TRBV6-7 is sorted into the ORF group, with uncertain function. The sequencing sample was made of Tregs from blood. The CDR3 sequence: CASSFGTWTGEDNQPQHF. CDR3 nucleotide sequence: TGTGCCAGCAGCTTCGGGACTTGGACAGGGGAAGACAATCAGCCCCAGCATTTT.